Each of the 21 T cell receptor beta chains below was sequenced from the same sample in a study of T cell responses to AZD1222 COVID-19 vaccine. Only in-frame clones appear in the TCRdb table, and some are missing; sequencing was by immunoSEQ multiplex PCR. In the table there are some 110,000 clones, roughly 85% of which are singletons. This sample comprised peripheral blood, obtained 28 days after the second AZD1222 dose. Receptors were obtained from an adult who received the AZD1222 COVID-19 vaccine.

V usage is TRBV19 and J usage is TRBJ2-2; D is undetermined. Trimming stripped 6 bases from V and 0 bases from J, with 2 bases between. Germline V gives CDR1 LNHDA, CDR2 SQIVND (reference sequence). The CDR3 runs to 12 residues. This CDR3 is CASSANTGELFF. The CDR3 region has the DNA TGTGCCAGTAGCGCGAACACCGGGGAGCTGTTTTTT.

The chain carries TRBV11-2 and TRBJ2-5; D not resolved. The CDR3 has 14 residues. The ends were cut back, 7 bases at V and 1 base at J, with 13 bases in the middle. Germline loops: CDR1 SGHAT, CDR2 FQNNGV. The CDR3 sequence is CASKPGGSQETQYF. CDR3 DNA sequence: TGTGCCAGCAAGCCAGGTGGAAGCCAAGAGACCCAGTACTTC.

The chain joins TRBV7-2 to TRBJ2-3; D unclear. The germline gives CDR1 SGHTA, CDR2 FQGNSA. V gave up 3 bases and J gave up 3 bases, with 4 bases separating them. There are 12 residues in the CDR3. The CDR3 nucleotides read TGTGCCAGCAGCTTTTTTACAGATACGCAGTATTTT. Translating gives CASSFFTDTQYF.

The genes are TRBV7-8 and TRBJ2-4; 14 bases map to TRBD2. The germline V gene has CDR1 SGHVS and CDR2 FQNEAQ. The CDR3 is 15 amino acids. Unmatched junction bases numbered 3, after V lost 1 base and J lost 10 bases. CDR3 nucleotide sequence: TGTGCCAGCAGCTTAGGACTAGCGGGGGGGAGGATTCAGTACTTC. Its protein is CASSLGLAGGRIQYF.

The chain uses TRBV2 and TRBJ1-1; D is undetermined. Germline CDR1 SNHLY, CDR2 FYNNEI. Between the trimmed V and J ends, which lost 4 bases and 1 base, there was a span of 7 bases. The CDR3 length is 13 residues. CDR3 sequence (DNA): TGTGCCAGCAGTGTATACAGGAACACTGAAGCTTTCTTT. It codes for CASSVYRNTEAFF.

The chain recombines TRBV6-5 with TRBJ1-2; D is perhaps TRBD1 (6 bases). Trimming shortened V by 5 bases and J by 8 bases, and 18 bases separated the two germline ends. CDR3 size: 14 residues. Germline V gene lookup returns CDR1 MNHEY and CDR2 SVGAGI. In DNA, the CDR3 is TGTGCCAGCAGTAGACTCCCAGGGGCCGGCGGCTACACCTTC. It specifies CASSRLPGAGGYTF.

The chain employs TRBV3-1 (or the pseudogene TRBV3-2) and TRBJ2-1; TRBD2 agrees at 8 bases. Germline assignment: CDR1 LGHDT and CDR2 YNNKEL (reference sequence). Trimming removed 4 bases from V and 8 bases from J; junction bases left unmatched: 13. This CDR3 has 16 amino acids. CDR3 in DNA: TGTGCCAGCAGCCTCTCGGGGGCGGGGGGACTGTATGAGCAGTTCTTC. Its translation is CASSLSGAGGLYEQFF.

This chain links TRBV10-3 with TRBJ2-1, with unresolved D. Germline V gene lookup returns CDR1 ENHRY and CDR2 SYGVKD. The CDR3 has 12 amino acids. V lost 3 bases and J 5 bases, leaving 5 bases between the germline ends. CDR3 DNA: TGTGCCATCAGTGAACGGGACAATGAGCAGTTCTTC. Its translation is CAISERDNEQFF.

The chain recombines TRBV7-9 with TRBJ1-4; possible D gene TRBD1, 5 bases. The CDR3 is 14 residues long. V gave up 3 bases and J gave up 7 bases, with 12 bases separating them. From germline, CDR1 is SEHNR and CDR2 FQNEAQ (reference sequence). CDR3 bases: TGTGCCAGCAGCTTTTCGACGGGGCTTGAAAAACTGTTTTTT. Its translation: CASSFSTGLEKLFF.

This chain uses TRBV28 with TRBJ1-2; no clear D. Germline lookup yields CDR1 MDHEN and CDR2 SYDVKM. Trimming cost V 5 bases and J 8 bases, with 9 bases left between them. This CDR3 has 11 residues. The CDR3 sequence: CASSPSWGYTF. CDR3 DNA: TGTGCCAGCAGTCCCTCCTGGGGCTACACCTTC.

The rearrangement joins TRBV7-2 to TRBJ1-1; D is unresolved. The CDR3 is made up of 13 amino acids. CDR1 and CDR2 (germline): SGHTA, FQGNSA. This CDR3 is CASQRGQNTEAFF. The DNA for the CDR3 is TGTGCGAGCCAACGCGGCCAGAACACTGAAGCTTTCTTT.

The rearrangement uses TRBV11-3 and TRBJ2-7; either TRBD1 or TRBD2 may fit D (6 bases each). The V gene's germline CDR1 is SGHNT and CDR2 YENEEA. V lost 1 base, J lost 3 bases, and 13 bases lay in between. The CDR3 runs 15 residues. DNA of the CDR3: TGTGCCAGCAGCTTAGGGTCCGGGGGCTTCTACGAGCAGTACTTC. Translation gives CASSLGSGGFYEQYF.

CDR3 sequence (DNA): TGTGCCTGGAGTTGGCACCCAAGCTCCTATAATTCACCCCTCCACTTT. Its translation is CAWSWHPSSYNSPLHF. This chain uses TRBV30 with TRBJ1-6, with D unclear. The CDR3 is made up of 16 amino acids. The germline gives CDR1 GTSNPN, CDR2 SVGIG (reference sequence). Trimming stripped 2 bases from V and 0 bases from J, with 11 bases between.

In this sample, this clone turned up a few times. The chain carries TRBV5-4 and TRBJ2-2; 15 nucleotides match TRBD2. This CDR3 spans 17 amino acids. The ends lost 5 bases at V and 2 bases at J; junction bases unmatched: 4. Germline CDR1 and CDR2: SGHNT and YYREEE (reference sequence). The CDR3 is CASRTGLAGGNTGELFF. The CDR3 bases are TGTGCCAGCAGGACGGGACTAGCGGGGGGAAACACCGGGGAGCTGTTTTTT.

V and J are TRBV4-1 and TRBJ1-6, with 7 bases aligning to TRBD1. The CDR3 spans 17 residues. V gave up 3 bases and J gave up 2 bases; unmatched junction bases: 7. CDR1 is MGHRA and CDR2 is YSYEKL in the germline V gene. CDR3 residues: CASSHADRATYNSPLHF. The CDR3 DNA follows: TGCGCCAGCAGCCACGCCGACAGGGCAACCTATAATTCACCCCTCCACTTT.

CDR3 residues: CAWSVGTSGGRGEQFF. The CDR3 nucleotides are TGTGCCTGGAGCGTCGGGACTAGCGGGGGGCGGGGTGAGCAGTTCTTC. The chain employs TRBV30 and TRBJ2-1; 15 bases are a match to TRBD2. Germline loops: CDR1 GTSNPN, CDR2 SVGIG (reference sequence). Trimming at V came to 3 bases and at J to 9 bases, leaving 9 bases not matched to a gene. The CDR3 is 16 residues long.

This sequence joins TRBV27 and TRBJ1-2; no clear D. The CDR3 runs 14 residues. Germline V lookup: CDR1 MNHEY, CDR2 SMNVEV (reference sequence). V was clipped by 3 bases and J by 4 bases, with 12 bases between them. CDR3 sequence reads: CASSFVPLGYGYTF. DNA for the CDR3: TGTGCCAGCAGTTTTGTCCCCCTGGGCTATGGCTACACCTTC.

CDR3 bases: TGCGCCAGCAGCTCCCCTGGAGGCGGGGGGGCTGCCTACGAGCAGTACTTC. It codes for CASSSPGGGGAAYEQYF. This rearrangement joins TRBV5-1 to TRBJ2-7; TRBD2 aligns across 9 bases. The CDR3 spans 17 residues. With V trimmed by 3 bases and J by 2 bases, 12 bases remained unmatched. Germline CDR1 is SGHRS and CDR2 is YFSETQ.

The J gene is TRBJ1-2, the V gene TRBV14, with D perhaps TRBD1 (5 bases). V lost 2 bases, J lost 0 bases, and 7 bases lay in between. The germline gives CDR1 SGHDN, CDR2 FVKESK. The CDR3 is made up of 14 amino acids. The CDR3 loop reads CASSQQGANYGYTF. CDR3 DNA sequence: TGTGCCAGCAGCCAACAGGGAGCTAACTATGGCTACACCTTC.

In its sample, this clone was seen once. The J gene is TRBJ1-2, the V gene TRBV6-5; 7 nucleotides match TRBD1. Losses at the gene ends were 7 bases for V and 3 bases for J; bases not matched to a gene: 5. The CDR3 spans 13 residues. Germline assignment: CDR1 MNHEY and CDR2 SVGAGI. The CDR3 loop is CASTARGDYGYTF. For the CDR3, the DNA is TGTGCCAGCACAGCCAGGGGGGACTATGGCTACACCTTC.

V is TRBV7-9 and J is TRBJ2-2, with D unresolved. This CDR3 region has 14 residues. CDR1 and CDR2 from the germline V gene are SEHNR and FQNEAQ (reference sequence). V dropped 2 bases and J dropped 1 base, with 5 bases sitting between them. CDR3 sequence: CASSLMENTGELFF. DNA of the CDR3: TGTGCCAGCAGCTTAATGGAGAACACCGGGGAGCTGTTTTTT.